A single sample gave rise to the 9 T cell receptor beta chains below, sequenced in a study of T cells in Graves' hyperthyroidism and ophthalmopathy. The source material, RNA transcripts, was used to amplify TCR beta CDR3 regions. HTBI primers were used for first-round RT-PCR of the TCR CDR3. TCRdb recomputed calls from the multiplex PCR reads with MiXCR, one row per CDR3 protein. The table shows hundreds of thousands of distinct CDR3 sequences, with roughly 15% occurring only once. Sequenced material: blood. The receptors shown here come from a woman between 18 and 30 years old with Graves' hyperthyroidism.

In its sample, this clonotype was seen many times. V gene TRBV7-9 combines with J gene TRBJ2-7; the D call may be TRBD1 or TRBD2 (5 bases each). The CDR3 loop spans 16 amino acids. The germline gives CDR1 SEHNR, CDR2 FQNEAQ (reference sequence). Trimming left V 1 base short and J 3 bases short, with 16 bases between. In nucleotides, the CDR3 is TGTGCCAGCAGCTTAGGTAATCGGGACCACCACTACGAGCAGTACTTC. Translated: CASSLGNRDHHYEQYF.

This clonotype was detected many times. The V call is TRBV18, the J call TRBJ2-7; 8 nucleotides line up with TRBD1. This CDR3 has 14 residues. The J segment lost 4 bases and the V segment lost 3 bases, leaving 5 bases of the junction unmatched. From germline, CDR1 is KGHSH and CDR2 LQKENI. Here the CDR3 reads CASSPRTGRYEQYF. The CDR3 bases are TGTGCCAGCTCACCGCGGACAGGGCGGTACGAGCAGTACTTC.

This clonotype was seen at least ten times. The J gene is TRBJ2-1, the V gene TRBV3-1; TRBD1 matches at 10 bases. The CDR3 sequence is 15 residues long. CDR1 is LGHDT and CDR2 is YNNKEL in the germline V gene (reference sequence). Unmatched junction bases numbered 7, after V lost 4 bases and J lost 7 bases. The CDR3: CASSRIRTGGNEQFF. The CDR3 nucleotides are TGTGCCAGCAGCCGGATCCGGACAGGGGGTAATGAGCAGTTCTTC.

There are many counts of this clonotype. This sequence joins TRBV7-8 and TRBJ2-7; 11 bases are shared with TRBD2. The trim removed 5 bases at V and 7 bases at J, leaving 10 bases unmatched. Germline V gene sequence: CDR1 SGHVS, CDR2 FQNEAQ. This CDR3 is built from 15 residues. CDR3 residues: CASSAPLAGVEEQYF. CDR3 sequence (DNA): TGTGCCAGCAGCGCGCCACTAGCGGGAGTGGAGGAGCAGTACTTC. Based on the CDR3 plus reference TRBV7-8 and TRBJ2-7, the full variable domain is GAGVSQSPRYKVAKRGQDVALRCDPISGHVSLFWYQQALGQGPEFLTYFQNEAQLDKSGLPSDRFFAERPEGSVSTLKIQRTQQEDSAVYLCASSAPLAGVEEQYFGPGTRLTVT.

The V and J genes are TRBV11-2 and TRBJ2-7; D perhaps matches TRBD2 (5 bases). Germline V gives CDR1 SGHAT, CDR2 FQNNGV. Trimming left V 5 bases short and J 0 bases short, with 17 bases between. The CDR3 is 16 amino acids. The DNA of the CDR3 is TGTGCCAGCAGCCCCGTCGGAGGAAGGAGCTCCTACGAGCAGTACTTC. Its protein is CASSPVGGRSSYEQYF.

At least ten counts were recorded for this clonotype. The rearrangement joins TRBV11-2 to TRBJ2-7; no reliable D call. Trimming removed 1 base at V and 1 base at J, with 8 bases between. Germline CDR1 is SGHAT and CDR2 is FQNNGV. The CDR3 contains 14 residues. This CDR3 reads CASSLVQESYEQYF. CDR3 in DNA: TGTGCCAGCAGCTTAGTGCAGGAATCCTACGAGCAGTACTTC.

This sequence joins TRBV6-2 or TRBV6-3 and TRBJ1-2, with a possible D match to TRBD1 (5 bases). The CDR3 is 14 amino acids. Germline CDR1 and CDR2: MNHEY and SVGEGT. V was shortened by 4 bases and J by 6 bases, with 15 bases between the two germline ends. The CDR3 bases are TGTGCCAGCAGTTCGTCGGGGGGAGTTGATGGCTACACCTTC. It translates to CASSSSGGVDGYTF.

A remark on this clonotype: One junction end does not reproduce the germline sequence, and a read error may be involved. The chain uses TRBV20-1 and TRBJ2-7, with 7 bases lining up with TRBD1. The germline CDR1 and CDR2 sequences are DFQATT and SNEGSKA (reference sequence). The CDR3 has 14 residues. DNA of the CDR3: TGCAGTGCTAGGGGGACAGATGACCCCTACAAGCAGTACTTC. Its protein is CSARGTDDPYKQYF.

To note about this clonotype: A much larger clone lies a single base off, so this may be a read error. This chain links TRBV6-5 with TRBJ2-4, with 10 bases aligning to TRBD1. V dropped 2 bases and J dropped 1; count of bases not matched to a gene: 20. Germline assignment: CDR1 MNHEY and CDR2 SVGAGI. This CDR3 has 22 amino acids. The CDR3 spells CASSYTRHRDRGELGAKNIQYF. CDR3 DNA: TGTGCCAGCAGTTACACGCGTCACCGGGACAGGGGTGAGTTGGGTGCCAAAAACATTCAGTACTTC.